A selection of T cell receptor beta chains follows, all from one sample in a study of T cell responses to AZD1222 COVID-19 vaccine. Measured with immunoSEQ multiplex PCR; TCRdb has only the in-frame clones, and not every one. The table lists tens of thousands of clones, approximately 82% of them singletons. This specimen consisted of peripheral blood, obtained 28 days after the second AZD1222 dose. The receptors derive from an adult who received the AZD1222 COVID-19 vaccine. Each CDR3 is given with its conserved first and last residue. The D gene is left open where the match is weak. For some rows the clone size is stated as once, few or many, or as a class when expanded; others skip it.

>TRBV7-9|TRBJ2-3|16|.|.
CASSLGFGQSTDTQYF
TGTGCCAGCAGCTTAGGCTTCGGGCAGAGCACAGATACGCAGTATTTT
>TRBV11-2|TRBJ2-1|16|few|TRBD2
CASSLASGGLYNEQFF
TGTGCCAGCAGCTTAGCCAGCGGGGGCCTCTACAATGAGCAGTTCTTC
>TRBV19|TRBJ1-5|13|once|.
CASRVQKNQPQHF
TGTGCCAGTAGGGTACAGAAGAATCAGCCCCAGCATTTT
>TRBV6-5|TRBJ2-1|11|.|.
CASSSRVEQFF
TGTGCCAGCAGTTCCCGGGTTGAGCAGTTCTTC
>TRBV4-1|TRBJ2-1|18|once|TRBD2
CASSQRAGVGSSYNEQFF
TGCGCCAGCAGCCAAAGAGCGGGAGTAGGGAGCTCCTACAATGAGCAGTTCTTC
>TRBV5-1|TRBJ2-3|15|.|TRBD1
CASSLGQGGTDTQYF
TGCGCCAGCAGCCTTGGACAGGGGGGTACAGATACGCAGTATTTT
>TRBV24-1|TRBJ1-5|14|.|.
CATSDSWSNQPQHF
TGTGCCACCAGTGATAGCTGGAGTAATCAGCCCCAGCATTTT
>TRBV7-2|TRBJ2-1|13|.|TRBD1
CASSFPPGQVPFF
TGTGCCAGCAGCTTCCCTCCGGGACAGGTGCCGTTCTTC
>TRBV11-3|TRBJ2-6|20|.|.
CASSLVGRLHSSSGANVLTF
TGTGCCAGCAGCTTAGTGGGCAGACTCCACTCCAGCTCTGGGGCCAACGTCCTGACTTTC
>TRBV10-3|TRBJ1-2|11|.|.
CAIRNNYGYTF
TGTGCCATCAGGAATAACTATGGCTACACCTTC
>TRBV5-1|TRBJ1-1|16|.|TRBD1
CASSLAIGQGNTEAFF
TGCGCCAGCAGCTTGGCCATTGGACAGGGAAACACTGAAGCTTTCTTT
>TRBV10-3|TRBJ2-7|16|.|.
CAIRAQGTDPSYEQYF
TGTGCCATCAGGGCACAGGGTACAGACCCATCCTACGAGCAGTACTTC
>TRBV10-1|TRBJ2-1|15|.|.
CASSESTMGSNEQFF
TGCGCCAGCAGTGAGTCCACGATGGGGTCCAATGAGCAGTTCTTC
>TRBV5-4|TRBJ1-6|12|.|.
CASSYVNSPLHF
TGTGCCAGCAGCTATGTTAATTCACCCCTCCACTTT
>TRBV5-4|TRBJ1-1|14|.|.
CASSLGPNGPEAFF
TGTGCCAGCAGCTTGGGTCCCAATGGCCCTGAAGCTTTCTTT
>TRBV12-3/TRBV12-4|TRBJ2-1|13|.|.
CASKPGDGNEQFF
TGTGCCAGCAAACCGGGGGACGGCAATGAGCAGTTCTTC
>TRBV11-2|TRBJ1-1|14|.|TRBD1
CASSFGQGNTEAFF
TGTGCCAGCAGCTTCGGACAGGGGAACACTGAAGCTTTCTTT
>TRBV27|TRBJ2-7|15|few|.
CASGYYRSPFDEQYF
TGTGCCAGCGGATATTACAGGAGCCCCTTCGACGAGCAGTACTTC
>TRBV5-5|TRBJ1-1|13|.|.
CASSGRGFTEAFF
TGTGCCAGCAGCGGACGGGGATTCACTGAAGCTTTCTTT
>TRBV18|TRBJ1-1|14|once|.
CASSPRAANTEAFF
TGTGCCAGCTCACCTAGGGCCGCGAACACTGAAGCTTTCTTT
>TRBV11-3|TRBJ2-3|12|.|.
CASSRGTDTQYF
TGTGCCAGCAGTCGCGGCACAGATACGCAGTATTTT
>TRBV28|TRBJ2-3|12|medium-sized|.
CASSHMGYTQYF
TGTGCCAGCAGCCACATGGGGTATACGCAGTATTTT
>TRBV19|TRBJ1-5|15|.|TRBD1
CASSPGTESNQPQHF
TGTGCCAGTAGTCCCGGGACAGAAAGCAATCAGCCCCAGCATTTT
>TRBV7-3|TRBJ2-1|13|.|.
CASSWGQYNEQFF
TGTGCCAGCAGCTGGGGGCAGTACAATGAGCAGTTCTTC
>TRBV5-1|TRBJ2-2|16|.|TRBD2
CASSLSLAGAGGELFF
TGCGCCAGCAGCTTGAGTCTAGCGGGAGCGGGCGGGGAGCTGTTTTTT
>TRBV5-1|TRBJ1-3|16|few|.
CASSTGGTTSGNTIYF
TGCGCCAGCAGCACCGGGGGGACCACCTCTGGAAACACCATATATTTT
>TRBV7-2|TRBJ2-1|17|.|.
CASSPRGQSSHYNEQFF
TGTGCCAGCAGCCCCCGAGGACAGTCCTCTCACTACAATGAGCAGTTCTTC
>TRBV29-1|TRBJ1-5|13|.|TRBD1
CSVKDRSNQPQHF
TGCAGCGTTAAGGACAGGAGCAATCAGCCCCAGCATTTT
>TRBV6-5|TRBJ1-2|13|.|.
CASSYGGGYGYTF
TGTGCCAGCAGTTACGGAGGGGGCTATGGCTACACCTTC
>TRBV6-2/TRBV6-3|TRBJ2-7|16|.|.
CASSYQFPQGSYEQYF
TGTGCCAGCAGTTACCAATTCCCCCAGGGGTCTTACGAGCAGTACTTC
>TRBV6-5|TRBJ2-2|14|.|.
CASRPGASTGELFF
TGTGCCAGCAGGCCCGGGGCGAGCACCGGGGAGCTGTTTTTT
>TRBV7-9|TRBJ2-7|15|.|.
CASSLAQGISYEQYF
TGTGCCAGCAGCTTGGCACAGGGAATCTCCTACGAGCAGTACTTC
>TRBV7-2|TRBJ2-4|13|.|.
CASSLGQTNIQYF
TGTGCCAGCAGCTTAGGGCAAACAAACATTCAGTACTTC
>TRBV12-3/TRBV12-4|TRBJ1-1|13|.|TRBD1
CASSPGTGPEAFF
TGTGCCAGCAGTCCAGGGACAGGGCCAGAAGCTTTCTTT
>TRBV19|TRBJ1-5|16|.|TRBD1
CASSINRGWGNQPQHF
TGTGCCAGTAGTATAAACAGGGGATGGGGCAATCAGCCCCAGCATTTT
>TRBV16|TRBJ1-1|13|once|TRBD1
CASSQRDRGESFF
TGTGCCAGCAGCCAACGGGACAGGGGAGAATCTTTCTTT
>TRBV11-2|TRBJ1-6|13|.|.
CASSLKGVGRVHF
TGTGCCAGCAGCTTGAAAGGGGTCGGACGTGTCCACTTT
>TRBV10-3|TRBJ2-3|16|.|TRBD2
CAIRDGLAGGTDTQYF
TGTGCCATCAGAGACGGACTAGCGGGGGGCACAGATACGCAGTATTTT
>TRBV11-2|TRBJ1-2|15|.|.
CASSLEGTAGGGYTF
TGTGCCAGCAGCTTAGAGGGGACGGCCGGGGGTGGCTACACCTTC
>TRBV6-5|TRBJ1-2|12|once|.
CASRGSIVGYTF
TGTGCCAGCAGGGGCAGCATTGTGGGCTACACCTTC
>TRBV14|TRBJ2-1|13|.|.
CASSQGGGTEQFF
TGTGCCAGCAGCCAAGGGGGCGGGACTGAGCAGTTCTTC
>TRBV7-9|TRBJ2-2|17|few|TRBD1
CASSRIGTGGRTGELFF
TGTGCCAGCAGCCGAATTGGGACAGGGGGTAGAACCGGGGAGCTGTTTTTT
>TRBV6-5|TRBJ1-1|15|.|.
CASSYSMGQPRVAFF
TGTGCCAGCAGTTACTCGATGGGGCAACCCCGGGTAGCTTTCTTT
>TRBV28|TRBJ1-5|14|.|TRBD1
CASRPTGPIQPQHF
TGTGCCAGCAGACCGACAGGGCCGATACAGCCCCAGCATTTT
>TRBV2|TRBJ1-6|15|.|.
CASAPSGQSWSPLHF
TGTGCCAGCGCCCCCTCTGGGCAGTCGTGGTCACCCCTCCACTTT
>TRBV10-3|TRBJ1-2|16|.|.
CAISEPSGEYNYGYTF
TGTGCCATCAGTGAGCCGTCAGGGGAATATAACTATGGCTACACCTTC
>TRBV5-1|TRBJ2-3|13|.|.
CASSLAGTDTQYF
TGCGCCAGCAGCTTGGCCGGGACGGATACGCAGTATTTT
>TRBV4-1|TRBJ2-7|13|.|.
CASSQDPGNEQYF
TGCGCCAGCAGCCAAGATCCGGGGAACGAGCAGTACTTC
>TRBV19|TRBJ1-4|13|.|.
CASTTIANEKLFF
TGTGCCAGTACTACAATCGCAAATGAAAAACTGTTTTTT
>TRBV7-2|TRBJ2-1|14|.|.
CASSSQPPPNEQFF
TGTGCCAGCAGCTCTCAACCTCCCCCCAATGAGCAGTTCTTC
>TRBV29-1|TRBJ1-1|13|.|.
CSATVTVNTEAFF
TGCAGCGCTACCGTGACGGTGAACACTGAAGCTTTCTTT
>TRBV14|TRBJ2-7|13|.|.
CASSLRGSYEQYF
TGTGCCAGCAGCCTTCGGGGGTCCTACGAGCAGTACTTC
>TRBV2|TRBJ1-5|13|.|TRBD1
CASRDRINQPQHF
TGTGCCAGCAGGGACAGGATAAATCAGCCCCAGCATTTT
>TRBV24-1|TRBJ2-3|19|once|TRBD2
CATSDFKGLAGGSTDTQYF
TGTGCCACCAGTGATTTTAAGGGACTAGCGGGAGGAAGCACAGATACGCAGTATTTT
>TRBV6-1|TRBJ1-5|16|.|TRBD1
CASSAPYRGHNQPQHF
TGTGCCAGCAGTGCCCCCTACAGGGGCCATAATCAGCCCCAGCATTTT
>TRBV29-1|TRBJ2-3|11|.|.
CSVGYTDTQYF
TGCAGCGTTGGTTACACAGATACGCAGTATTTT
>TRBV6-1|TRBJ2-5|12|.|.
CASSEGVETQYF
TGTGCCAGCAGTGAAGGAGTGGAGACCCAGTACTTC
>TRBV6-5|TRBJ2-3|15|once|TRBD2
CASSFSGGRTDTQYF
TGTGCCAGCAGCTTTAGCGGGGGTCGCACAGATACGCAGTATTTT
>TRBV5-1|TRBJ1-1|15|.|TRBD1
CASSSGTGRNTEAFF
TGCGCCAGCAGCTCGGGGACAGGTCGGAACACTGAAGCTTTCTTT